What follows describes a single TCR beta chain. Its antigen is not identified. Sequenced by immunoSEQ multiplex PCR; TCRdb stores in-frame clones only, minus some. The profile shows fewer than 50,000 clones, just under 80% of them singletons. The sample is drawn from a study of PD-1 blockade in classical Hodgkin lymphoma. Study-level information: It was nivolumab at 3 mg/kg, given intravenously every 2 weeks, that patients received. General study results and limits: Why repertoires differed is undefined; disease activity or prior therapy possibly contributed. At C4D1, TCR diversity had climbed significantly for CD4+ cells, though not for CD8+ cells. Complete responders had baseline diversity similar to newly diagnosed patients.

As to time point: cycle 4 day 1 (C4D1), after six to seven weeks of nivolumab. Each patient experienced a relapse that followed autologous stem cell transplantation, and brentuximab vedotin exposure varied. The specimen was peripheral blood mononuclear cells (PBMCs), collected before the fourth cycle of nivolumab. The sequence was collected from a human donor with classical Hodgkin lymphoma.

CDR3 loop: CASSITGGTEAFF. For the CDR3, the DNA is TGTGCCAGCAGCATTACAGGGGGCACTGAAGCTTTCTTT. V and J are TRBV7-6 and TRBJ1-1; 8 nucleotides agree with TRBD1. The CDR3 is 13 residues long. The ends lost 5 bases at V and 4 bases at J; junction bases unmatched: 3. From germline, CDR1 is SGHVS and CDR2 FNYEAQ.